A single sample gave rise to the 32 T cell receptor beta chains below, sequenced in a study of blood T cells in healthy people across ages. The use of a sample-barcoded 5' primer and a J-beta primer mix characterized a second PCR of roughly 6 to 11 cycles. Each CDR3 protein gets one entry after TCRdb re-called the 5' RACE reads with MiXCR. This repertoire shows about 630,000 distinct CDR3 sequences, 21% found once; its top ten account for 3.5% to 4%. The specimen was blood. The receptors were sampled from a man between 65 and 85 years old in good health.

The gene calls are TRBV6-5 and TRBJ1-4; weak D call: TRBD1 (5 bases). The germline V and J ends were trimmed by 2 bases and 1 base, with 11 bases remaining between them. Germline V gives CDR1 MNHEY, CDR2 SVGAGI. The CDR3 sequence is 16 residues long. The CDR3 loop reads CASSYQGRVTNEKLFF. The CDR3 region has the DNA TGTGCCAGCAGTTACCAGGGTCGGGTAACTAATGAAAAACTGTTTTTT.

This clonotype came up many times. CDR3 sequence reads: CASSSRGYNEQFF. In nucleotides, the CDR3 is TGCGCCAGCAGCTCCCGAGGGTACAATGAGCAGTTCTTC. This chain links TRBV5-1 with TRBJ2-1, with TRBD2 as a possible D gene (5 bases). The CDR3 covers 13 residues. Germline V CDR1 and CDR2: SGHRS, YFSETQ. Between the trimmed V and J ends, which lost 3 bases and 4 bases, there was a span of 8 bases. Combining the CDR3 with reference TRBV5-1 and TRBJ2-1 gives the whole variable domain KAGVTQTPRYLIKTRGQQVTLSCSPISGHRSVSWYQQTPGQGLQFLFEYFSETQRNKGNFPGRFSGRQFSNSRSEMNVSTLELGDSALYLCASSSRGYNEQFFGPGTRLTVL.

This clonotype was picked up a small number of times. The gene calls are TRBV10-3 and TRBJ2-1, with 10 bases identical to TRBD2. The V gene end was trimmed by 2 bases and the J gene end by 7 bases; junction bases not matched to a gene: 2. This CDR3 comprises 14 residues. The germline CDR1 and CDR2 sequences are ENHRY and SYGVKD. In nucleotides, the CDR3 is TGTGCCATCAGTGAGCTAGCGGGAGAGAATGAGCAGTTCTTC. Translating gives CAISELAGENEQFF.

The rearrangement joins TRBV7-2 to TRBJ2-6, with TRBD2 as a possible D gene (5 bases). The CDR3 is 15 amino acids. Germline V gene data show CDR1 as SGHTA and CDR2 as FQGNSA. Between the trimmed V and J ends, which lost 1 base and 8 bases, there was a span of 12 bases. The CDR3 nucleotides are TGTGCCAGCAGCTTAGGAGCAGCCGGGACCAACGTCCTGACTTTC. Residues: CASSLGAAGTNVLTF.

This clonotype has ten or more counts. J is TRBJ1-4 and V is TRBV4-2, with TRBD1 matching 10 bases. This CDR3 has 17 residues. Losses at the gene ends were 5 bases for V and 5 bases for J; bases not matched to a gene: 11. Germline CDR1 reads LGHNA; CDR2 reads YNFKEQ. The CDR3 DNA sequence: TGTGCCAGCAGCGCCGGGACAGGGGACGTCCGGAATGAAAAACTGTTTTTT. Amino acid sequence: CASSAGTGDVRNEKLFF.

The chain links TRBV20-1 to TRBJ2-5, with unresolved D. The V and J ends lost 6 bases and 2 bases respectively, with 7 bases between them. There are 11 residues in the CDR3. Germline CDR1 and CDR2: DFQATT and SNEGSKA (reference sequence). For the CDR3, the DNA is TGCAGTGCAACAGAACAAGAGACCCAGTACTTC. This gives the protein CSATEQETQYF.

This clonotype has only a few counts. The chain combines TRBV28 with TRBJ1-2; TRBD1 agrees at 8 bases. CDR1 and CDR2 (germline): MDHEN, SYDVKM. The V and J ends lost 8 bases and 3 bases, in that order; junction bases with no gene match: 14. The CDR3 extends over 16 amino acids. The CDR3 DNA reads TGTGCCAGCGTAATCTCGGGCCTGGACAGGGACTATGGCTACACCTTC. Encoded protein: CASVISGLDRDYGYTF.

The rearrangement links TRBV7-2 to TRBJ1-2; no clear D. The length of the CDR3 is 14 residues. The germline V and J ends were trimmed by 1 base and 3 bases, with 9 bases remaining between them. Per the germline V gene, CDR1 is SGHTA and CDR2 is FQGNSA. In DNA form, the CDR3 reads TGTGCCAGCAGCTTAGGAGTCCTCTACTATGGCTACACCTTC. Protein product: CASSLGVLYYGYTF.

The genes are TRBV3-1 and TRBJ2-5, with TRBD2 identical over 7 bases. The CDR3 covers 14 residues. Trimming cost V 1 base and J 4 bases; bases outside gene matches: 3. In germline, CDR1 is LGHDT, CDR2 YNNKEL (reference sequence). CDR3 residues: CASSQAGGVETQYF. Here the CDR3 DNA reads TGTGCCAGCAGCCAAGCGGGGGGAGTAGAGACCCAGTACTTC.

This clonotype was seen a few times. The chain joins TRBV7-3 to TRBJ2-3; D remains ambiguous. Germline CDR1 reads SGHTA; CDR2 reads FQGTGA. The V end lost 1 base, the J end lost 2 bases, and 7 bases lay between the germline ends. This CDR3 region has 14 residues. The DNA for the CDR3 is TGTGCCAGCAGCTTAAGAGGTGACACAGATACGCAGTATTTT. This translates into CASSLRGDTDTQYF.

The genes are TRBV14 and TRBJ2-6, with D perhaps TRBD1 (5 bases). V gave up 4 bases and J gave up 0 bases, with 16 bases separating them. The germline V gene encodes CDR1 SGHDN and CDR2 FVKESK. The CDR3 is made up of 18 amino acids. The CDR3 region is CASSLGLQASSGANVLTF. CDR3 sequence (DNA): TGTGCCAGCAGCCTTGGTCTACAGGCCTCCTCTGGGGCCAACGTCCTGACTTTC.

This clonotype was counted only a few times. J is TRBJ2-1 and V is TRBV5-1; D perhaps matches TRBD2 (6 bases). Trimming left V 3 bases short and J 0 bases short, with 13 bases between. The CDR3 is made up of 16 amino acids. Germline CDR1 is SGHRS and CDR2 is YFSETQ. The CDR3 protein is CASSSASTSSYNEQFF. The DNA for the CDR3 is TGCGCCAGCAGCTCGGCTTCGACTAGCTCCTACAATGAGCAGTTCTTC.

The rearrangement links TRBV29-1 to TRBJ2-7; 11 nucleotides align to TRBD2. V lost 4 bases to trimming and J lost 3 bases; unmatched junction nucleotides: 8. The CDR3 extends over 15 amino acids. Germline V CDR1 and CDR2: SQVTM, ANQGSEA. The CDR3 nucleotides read TGCAGCGTTGTCGGCCTAGCGGGAGGTCTCTACGAGCAGTACTTC. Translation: CSVVGLAGGLYEQYF.

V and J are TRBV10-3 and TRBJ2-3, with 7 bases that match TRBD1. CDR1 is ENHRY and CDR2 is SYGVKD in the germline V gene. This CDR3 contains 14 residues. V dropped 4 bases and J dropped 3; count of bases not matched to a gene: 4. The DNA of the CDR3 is TGTGCCATCAGTGGGACAGGTCAAACAGATACGCAGTATTTT. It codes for CAISGTGQTDTQYF.

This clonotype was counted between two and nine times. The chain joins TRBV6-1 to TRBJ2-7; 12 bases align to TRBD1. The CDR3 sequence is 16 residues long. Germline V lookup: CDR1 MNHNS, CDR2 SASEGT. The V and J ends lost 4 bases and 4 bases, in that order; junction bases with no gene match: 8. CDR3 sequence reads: CASSASGTGGLYEQYF. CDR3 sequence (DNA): TGTGCCAGCAGTGCCTCCGGGACAGGGGGCCTATACGAGCAGTACTTC.

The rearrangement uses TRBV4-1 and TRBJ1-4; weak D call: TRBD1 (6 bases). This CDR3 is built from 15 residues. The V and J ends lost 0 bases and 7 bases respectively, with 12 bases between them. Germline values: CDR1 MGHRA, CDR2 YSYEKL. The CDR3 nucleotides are TGCGCCAGCAGCCAAGATTATGGGGGCACTGAAAAACTGTTTTTT. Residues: CASSQDYGGTEKLFF.

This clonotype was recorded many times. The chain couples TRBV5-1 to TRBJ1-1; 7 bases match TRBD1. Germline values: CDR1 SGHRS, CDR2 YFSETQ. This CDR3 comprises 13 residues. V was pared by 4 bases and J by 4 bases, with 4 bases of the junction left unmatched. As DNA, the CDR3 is TGCGCCAGCAGCGTGACAGGGCTCACTGAAGCTTTCTTT. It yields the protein CASSVTGLTEAFF.

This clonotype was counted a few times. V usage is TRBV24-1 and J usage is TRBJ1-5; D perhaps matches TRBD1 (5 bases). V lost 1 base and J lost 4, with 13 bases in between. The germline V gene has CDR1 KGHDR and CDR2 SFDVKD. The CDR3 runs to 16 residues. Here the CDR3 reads CATSDFWGGGNQPQHF. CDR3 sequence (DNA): TGTGCCACCAGTGATTTCTGGGGCGGGGGGAATCAGCCCCAGCATTTT.

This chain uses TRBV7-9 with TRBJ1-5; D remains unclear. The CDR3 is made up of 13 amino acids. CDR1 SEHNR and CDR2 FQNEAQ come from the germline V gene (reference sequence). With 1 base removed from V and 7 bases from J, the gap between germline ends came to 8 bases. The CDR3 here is CASSLGSGQPQHF. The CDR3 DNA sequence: TGTGCCAGCAGCTTAGGAAGCGGGCAGCCCCAGCATTTT.

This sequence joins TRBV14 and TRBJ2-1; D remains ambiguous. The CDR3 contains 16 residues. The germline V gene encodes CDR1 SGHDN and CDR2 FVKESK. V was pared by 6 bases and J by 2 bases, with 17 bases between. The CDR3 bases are TGTGCCAGCAGTAAAGCCCTTCAGGAGACCTACAATGAGCAGTTCTTC. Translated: CASSKALQETYNEQFF.

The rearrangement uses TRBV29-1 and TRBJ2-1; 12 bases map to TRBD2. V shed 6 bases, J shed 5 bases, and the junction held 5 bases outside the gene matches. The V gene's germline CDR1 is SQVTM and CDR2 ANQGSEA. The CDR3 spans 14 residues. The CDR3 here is CSVRTSGTHNEQFF. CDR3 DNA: TGCAGCGTCAGGACTAGCGGGACCCACAATGAGCAGTTCTTC.

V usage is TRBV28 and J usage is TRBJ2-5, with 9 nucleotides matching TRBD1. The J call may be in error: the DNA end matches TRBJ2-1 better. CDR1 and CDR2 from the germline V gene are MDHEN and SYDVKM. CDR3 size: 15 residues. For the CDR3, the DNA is TGTGCCAGCAGTCCAACCGGGACAGGGATGAATGAGCAGTTCTTC. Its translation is CASSPTGTGMNEQFF.

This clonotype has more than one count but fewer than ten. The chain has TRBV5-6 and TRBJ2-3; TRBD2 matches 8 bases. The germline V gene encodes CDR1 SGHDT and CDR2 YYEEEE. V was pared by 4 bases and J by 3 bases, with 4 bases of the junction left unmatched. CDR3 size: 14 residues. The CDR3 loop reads CASSVGTRTDTQYF. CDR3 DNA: TGTGCCAGCAGCGTAGGGACTAGAACAGATACGCAGTATTTT.

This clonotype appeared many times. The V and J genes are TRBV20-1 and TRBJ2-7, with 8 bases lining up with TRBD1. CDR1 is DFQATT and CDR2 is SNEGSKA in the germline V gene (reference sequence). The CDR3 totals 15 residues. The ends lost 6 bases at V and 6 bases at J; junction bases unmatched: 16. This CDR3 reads CSAPGQGRGLGEQYF. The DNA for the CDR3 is TGCAGTGCCCCCGGACAGGGAAGGGGGTTAGGCGAGCAGTACTTC.

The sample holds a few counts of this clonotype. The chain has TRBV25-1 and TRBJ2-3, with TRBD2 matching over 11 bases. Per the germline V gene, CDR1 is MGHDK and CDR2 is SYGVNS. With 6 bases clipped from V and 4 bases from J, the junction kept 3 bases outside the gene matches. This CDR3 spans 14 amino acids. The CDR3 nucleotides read TGTGCCAGCAGCGATAGCGGGAGGGCAGATACGCAGTATTTT. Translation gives CASSDSGRADTQYF. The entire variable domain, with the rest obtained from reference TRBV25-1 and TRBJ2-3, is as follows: EADIYQTPRYLVIGTGKKITLECSQTMGHDKMYWYQQDPGMELHLIHYSYGVNSTEKGDLSSESTVSRIRTEHFPLTLESARPSHTSQYLCASSDSGRADTQYFGPGTRLTVL.

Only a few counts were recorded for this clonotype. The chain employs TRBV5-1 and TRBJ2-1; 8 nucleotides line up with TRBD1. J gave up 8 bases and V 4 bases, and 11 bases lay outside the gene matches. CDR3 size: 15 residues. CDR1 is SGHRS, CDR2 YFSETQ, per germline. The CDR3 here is CASSPMTGVFDEQFF. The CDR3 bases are TGCGCCAGCAGCCCTATGACAGGGGTTTTCGATGAGCAGTTCTTC.

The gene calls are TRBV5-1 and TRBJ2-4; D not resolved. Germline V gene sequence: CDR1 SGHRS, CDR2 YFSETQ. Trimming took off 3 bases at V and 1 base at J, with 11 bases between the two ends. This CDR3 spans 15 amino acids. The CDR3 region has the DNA TGCGCCAGCAGCTCTTCGGAACTGGCCAAAAACATTCAGTACTTC. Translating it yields CASSSSELAKNIQYF.

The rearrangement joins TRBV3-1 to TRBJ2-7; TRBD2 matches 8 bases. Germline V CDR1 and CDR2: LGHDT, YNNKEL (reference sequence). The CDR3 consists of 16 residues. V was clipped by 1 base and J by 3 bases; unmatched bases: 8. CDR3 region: CASSQGVAGLLYEQYF. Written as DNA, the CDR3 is TGTGCCAGCAGCCAAGGGGTAGCGGGGCTCCTCTACGAGCAGTACTTC.

DNA of the CDR3: TGCAGCGTGGGTGGACTAGCGGAGAGATACGAGCAGTACTTC. Its protein is CSVGGLAERYEQYF. The chain recombines TRBV29-1 with TRBJ2-7, with TRBD2 identical over 10 bases. Germline trimming cut 6 bases from V and 4 bases from J; bases unmatched to any gene: 9. CDR1 is SQVTM and CDR2 is ANQGSEA in the germline V gene. The CDR3 spans 14 residues.

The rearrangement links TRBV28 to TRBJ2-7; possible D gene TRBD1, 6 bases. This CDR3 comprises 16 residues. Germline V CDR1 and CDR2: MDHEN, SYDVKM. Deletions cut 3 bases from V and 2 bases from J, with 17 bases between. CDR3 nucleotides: TGTGCCAGCAGTTTCTCACTTCAGGGGCTCACCTACGAGCAGTACTTC. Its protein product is CASSFSLQGLTYEQYF.

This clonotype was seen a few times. The CDR3 protein is CASSNGRNTGELFF. CDR3 sequence (DNA): TGTGCCAGCAGCAATGGGCGGAACACCGGGGAGCTGTTTTTT. V usage is TRBV7-9 and J usage is TRBJ2-2, with D hard to call. V was trimmed by 5 bases and J by 1 base, leaving 8 bases between them. Germline V gives CDR1 SEHNR, CDR2 FQNEAQ (reference sequence). This CDR3 is built from 14 residues. Variable domain in full (rest from reference TRBV7-9 and TRBJ2-2): DTGVSQNPRHKITKRGQNVTFRCDPISEHNRLYWYRQTLGQGPEFLTYFQNEAQLEKSRLLSDRFSAERPKGSFSTLEIQRTEQGDSAMYLCASSNGRNTGELFFGEGSRLTVL.

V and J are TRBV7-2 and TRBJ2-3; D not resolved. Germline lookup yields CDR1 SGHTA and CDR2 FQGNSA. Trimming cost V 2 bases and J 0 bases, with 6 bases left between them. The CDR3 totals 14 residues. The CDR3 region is CASSLWKSTDTQYF. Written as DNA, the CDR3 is TGTGCCAGCAGCTTATGGAAGAGCACAGATACGCAGTATTTT.